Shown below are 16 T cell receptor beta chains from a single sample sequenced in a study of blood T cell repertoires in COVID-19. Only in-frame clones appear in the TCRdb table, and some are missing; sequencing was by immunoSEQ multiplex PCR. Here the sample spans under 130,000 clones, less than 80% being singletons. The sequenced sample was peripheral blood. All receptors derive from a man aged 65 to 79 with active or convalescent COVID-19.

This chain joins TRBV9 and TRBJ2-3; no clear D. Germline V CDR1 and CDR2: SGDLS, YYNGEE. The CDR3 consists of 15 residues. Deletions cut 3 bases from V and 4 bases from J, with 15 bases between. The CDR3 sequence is CASSADLGLADTQYF. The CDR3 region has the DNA TGTGCCAGCAGCGCCGATCTAGGCCTGGCAGATACGCAGTATTTT.

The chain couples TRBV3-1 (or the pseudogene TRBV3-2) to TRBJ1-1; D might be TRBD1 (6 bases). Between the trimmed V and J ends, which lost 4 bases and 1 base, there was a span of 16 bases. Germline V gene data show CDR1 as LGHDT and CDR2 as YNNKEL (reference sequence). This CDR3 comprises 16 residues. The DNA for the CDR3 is TGTGCCAGCAGCCGTGGCAGGAGACAGGAGAACACTGAAGCTTTCTTT. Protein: CASSRGRRQENTEAFF.

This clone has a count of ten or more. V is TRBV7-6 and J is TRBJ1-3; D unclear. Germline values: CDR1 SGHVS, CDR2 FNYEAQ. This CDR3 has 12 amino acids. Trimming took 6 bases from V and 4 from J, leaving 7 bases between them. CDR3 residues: CASSAQGNTIYF. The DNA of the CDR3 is TGTGCCAGCAGTGCTCAGGGAAACACCATATATTTT.

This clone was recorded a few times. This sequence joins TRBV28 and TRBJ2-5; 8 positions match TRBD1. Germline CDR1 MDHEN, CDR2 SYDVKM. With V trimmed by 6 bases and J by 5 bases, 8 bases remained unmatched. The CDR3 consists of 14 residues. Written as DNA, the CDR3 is TGTGCCAGCAGCCCCACGGACAGGGTGGAGACCCAGTACTTC. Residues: CASSPTDRVETQYF.

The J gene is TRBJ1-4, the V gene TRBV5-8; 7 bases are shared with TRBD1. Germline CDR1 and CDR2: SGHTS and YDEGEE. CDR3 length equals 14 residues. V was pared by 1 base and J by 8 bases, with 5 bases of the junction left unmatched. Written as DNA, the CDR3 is TGTGCCAGCAGCTTGAAAGGGGGCAGGGAAAAACTGTTTTTT. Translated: CASSLKGGREKLFF.

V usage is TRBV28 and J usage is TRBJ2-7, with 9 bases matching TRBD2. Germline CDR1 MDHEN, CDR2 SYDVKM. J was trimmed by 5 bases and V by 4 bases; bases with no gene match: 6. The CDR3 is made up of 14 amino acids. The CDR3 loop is CASSYSGRPDEQYF. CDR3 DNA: TGTGCCAGCAGTTATAGCGGGAGACCCGACGAGCAGTACTTC.

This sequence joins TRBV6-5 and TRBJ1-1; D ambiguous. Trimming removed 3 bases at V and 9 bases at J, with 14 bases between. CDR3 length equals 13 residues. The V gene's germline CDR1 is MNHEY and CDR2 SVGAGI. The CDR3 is CASSYAAAQQAFF. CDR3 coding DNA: TGTGCCAGCAGTTATGCTGCGGCCCAACAAGCTTTCTTT.

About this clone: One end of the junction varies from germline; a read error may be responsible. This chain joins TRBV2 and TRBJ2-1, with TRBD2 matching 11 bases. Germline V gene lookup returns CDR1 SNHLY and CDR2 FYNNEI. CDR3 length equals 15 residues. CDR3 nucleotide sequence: TGTGCCAGCAGAGAAGTAGCGGGGGGGGTGGATGAGCAGTTCTTC. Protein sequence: CASREVAGGVDEQFF.

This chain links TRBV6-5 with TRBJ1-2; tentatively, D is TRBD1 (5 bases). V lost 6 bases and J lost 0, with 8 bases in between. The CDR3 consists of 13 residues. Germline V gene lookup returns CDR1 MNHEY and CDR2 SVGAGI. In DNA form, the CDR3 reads TGTGCCAGCAGGGACATCTCTAACTATGGCTACACCTTC. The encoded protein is CASRDISNYGYTF.

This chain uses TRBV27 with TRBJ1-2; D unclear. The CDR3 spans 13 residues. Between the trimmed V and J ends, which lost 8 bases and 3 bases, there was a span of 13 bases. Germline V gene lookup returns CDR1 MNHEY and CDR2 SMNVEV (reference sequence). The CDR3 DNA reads TGTGCCAGCTCCAGGACTGTTTACTATGGCTACACCTTC. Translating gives CASSRTVYYGYTF.

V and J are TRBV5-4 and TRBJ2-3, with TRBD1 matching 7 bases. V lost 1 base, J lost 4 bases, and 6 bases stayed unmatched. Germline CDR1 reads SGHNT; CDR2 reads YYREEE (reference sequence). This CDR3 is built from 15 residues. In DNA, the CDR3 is TGTGCCAGCAGCTTGTACAGGGGTGACCCAGATACGCAGTATTTT. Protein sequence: CASSLYRGDPDTQYF. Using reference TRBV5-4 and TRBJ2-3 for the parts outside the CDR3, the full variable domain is ETGVTQSPTHLIKTRGQQVTLRCSSQSGHNTVSWYQQALGQGPQFIFQYYREEENGRGNFPPRFSGLQFPNYSSELNVNALELDDSALYLCASSLYRGDPDTQYFGPGTRLTVL.

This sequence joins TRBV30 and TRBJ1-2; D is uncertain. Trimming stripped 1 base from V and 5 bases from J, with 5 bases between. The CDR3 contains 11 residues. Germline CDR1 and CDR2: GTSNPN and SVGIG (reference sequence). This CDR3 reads CAWSAVYGYTF. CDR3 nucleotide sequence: TGTGCCTGGAGTGCTGTATATGGCTACACCTTC.

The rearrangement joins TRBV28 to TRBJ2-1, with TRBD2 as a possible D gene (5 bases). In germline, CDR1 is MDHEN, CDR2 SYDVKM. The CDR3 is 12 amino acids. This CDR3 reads CGTYSSYNEQFF. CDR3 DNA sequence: TGTGGGACTTATAGCTCCTACAATGAGCAGTTCTTC.

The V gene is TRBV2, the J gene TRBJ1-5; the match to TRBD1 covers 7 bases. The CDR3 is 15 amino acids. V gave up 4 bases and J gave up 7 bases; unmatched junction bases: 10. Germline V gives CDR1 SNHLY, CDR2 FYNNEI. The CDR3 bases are TGTGCCAGCAGTGGTCACAGGGGAGAGGCGCAGCCCCAGCATTTT. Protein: CASSGHRGEAQPQHF.

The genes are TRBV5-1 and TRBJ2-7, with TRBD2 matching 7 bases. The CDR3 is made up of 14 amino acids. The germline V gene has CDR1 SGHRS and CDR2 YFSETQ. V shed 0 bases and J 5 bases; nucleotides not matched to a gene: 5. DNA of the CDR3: TGCGCCAGCAGCTTGGGACTAGCCAGGGACGAGCAGTACTTC. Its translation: CASSLGLARDEQYF.

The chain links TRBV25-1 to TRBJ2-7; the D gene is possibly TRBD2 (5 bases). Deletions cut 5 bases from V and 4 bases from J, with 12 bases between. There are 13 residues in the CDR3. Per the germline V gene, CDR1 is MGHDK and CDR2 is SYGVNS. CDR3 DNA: TGTGCCAGCAGTTCTGACGGCGGGTACGAGCAGTACTTC. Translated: CASSSDGGYEQYF.